These 23 T cell receptor beta chains originate from one sample sequenced in a study of blood T cell repertoires in COVID-19. Clones were sequenced by immunoSEQ multiplex PCR, and TCRdb holds only the in-frame ones, with some missing. The profile shows approximately 470,000 clones, approximately 83% of them singletons. The sequenced sample consisted of peripheral blood. These receptors were obtained from a human donor in a cohort sampled during active COVID-19.

The chain couples TRBV7-9 to TRBJ1-5, with a weak D call TRBD1 (6 bases). This CDR3 region has 15 residues. V lost 3 bases and J lost 4, with 13 bases in between. Germline loops: CDR1 SEHNR, CDR2 FQNEAQ (reference sequence). The CDR3 sequence is CASSFSTGWNQPQHF. In DNA form, the CDR3 reads TGTGCCAGCAGCTTTTCGACAGGCTGGAATCAGCCCCAGCATTTT.

The chain links TRBV2 to TRBJ2-7; TRBD1 matches 8 bases. The CDR3 length is 14 residues. V was clipped by 8 bases and J by 6 bases; unmatched bases: 12. Germline V lookup: CDR1 SNHLY, CDR2 FYNNEI. The DNA of the CDR3 is TGTGCCAGCTCTATCGGACAGGGCCTGGGCGAGCAGTACTTC. It specifies CASSIGQGLGEQYF. The variable domain in full, completed from reference TRBV2 and TRBJ2-7, reads EPEVTQTPSHQVTQMGQEVILRCVPISNHLYFYWYRQILGQKVEFLVSFYNNEISEKSEIFDDQFSVERPDGSNFTLKIRSTKLEDSAMYFCASSIGQGLGEQYFGPGTRLTVT.

The chain recombines TRBV2 with TRBJ2-1; possibly TRBD1 for D (5 bases). Germline CDR1 SNHLY, CDR2 FYNNEI. The CDR3 consists of 11 residues. V lost 10 bases, J lost 9 bases, and 13 bases lay in between. CDR3 sequence (DNA): TGTGCCACAGGGCAGTTTTCTGAGCAGTTCTTC. As protein: CATGQFSEQFF. The whole variable domain, filled in from reference TRBV2 and TRBJ2-1, reads EPEVTQTPSHQVTQMGQEVILRCVPISNHLYFYWYRQILGQKVEFLVSFYNNEISEKSEIFDDQFSVERPDGSNFTLKIRSTKLEDSAMYFCATGQFSEQFFGPGTRLTVL.

The V gene is TRBV7-3, the J gene TRBJ1-6, with 7 bases matching TRBD1. This CDR3 contains 13 residues. CDR1 is SGHTA, CDR2 FQGTGA, per germline. J gave up 8 bases and V 4 bases, and 2 bases lay outside the gene matches. CDR3 in amino acids: CASSWDSDSPLHF. The DNA for the CDR3 is TGTGCCAGCAGCTGGGACAGTGATTCACCCCTCCACTTT.

The chain combines TRBV6-5 with TRBJ2-3; the D gene is possibly TRBD2 (5 bases). The CDR3 covers 12 residues. The V and J ends lost 6 bases and 6 bases respectively, with 10 bases between them. Looked up from germline, CDR1 is MNHEY and CDR2 is SVGAGI. The CDR3 nucleotides are TGTGCCAGCAGGGAGGTGGGGGATACGCAGTATTTT. Its protein product is CASREVGDTQYF.

V gene TRBV19 combines with J gene TRBJ2-1; D is perhaps TRBD2 (5 bases). Trimming removed 7 bases at V and 10 bases at J, with 17 bases between. From germline, CDR1 is LNHDA and CDR2 SQIVND (reference sequence). The CDR3 sequence is 13 residues long. CDR3 in amino acids: CASTPPSRLEQFF. CDR3 DNA sequence: TGTGCCAGTACCCCTCCTAGCCGTTTGGAGCAGTTCTTC. Drawing the rest from reference TRBV19 and TRBJ2-1, the complete variable domain is DGGITQSPKYLFRKEGQNVTLSCEQNLNHDAMYWYRQDPGQGLRLIYYSQIVNDFQKGDIAEGYSVSREKKESFPLTVTSAQKNPTAFYLCASTPPSRLEQFFGPGTRLTVL.

Only a few counts were recorded for this clone. The chain links TRBV6-1 to TRBJ2-1; a possible D gene is TRBD2 (5 bases). Germline V lookup: CDR1 MNHNS, CDR2 SASEGT. V was cut by 0 bases and J by 6 bases, with 9 bases left in between. The CDR3 has 14 residues. The CDR3 sequence: CASSEAGALNEQFF. The CDR3 region has the DNA TGTGCCAGCAGTGAAGCGGGAGCACTCAATGAGCAGTTCTTC.

The V call is TRBV19, the J call TRBJ2-7; D is uncertain. In germline, CDR1 is LNHDA, CDR2 SQIVND (reference sequence). With 3 bases removed from V and 0 bases from J, the gap between germline ends came to 6 bases. The CDR3 spans 13 residues. The CDR3 protein is CASSIGNSYEQYF. The CDR3 nucleotides read TGTGCCAGTAGTATTGGCAACTCCTACGAGCAGTACTTC. Using reference TRBV19 and TRBJ2-7 for the parts outside the CDR3, the full variable domain is DGGITQSPKYLFRKEGQNVTLSCEQNLNHDAMYWYRQDPGQGLRLIYYSQIVNDFQKGDIAEGYSVSREKKESFPLTVTSAQKNPTAFYLCASSIGNSYEQYFGPGTRLTVT.

The chain employs TRBV18 and TRBJ1-1; TRBD1 agrees at 12 bases. J lost 1 base, V lost 1 base, and 7 bases had no gene match. Germline CDR1 KGHSH, CDR2 LQKENI. CDR3 size: 18 residues. The CDR3: CASSPRAGTGGSNTEAFF. CDR3 sequence (DNA): TGTGCCAGCTCACCACGGGCCGGGACAGGGGGCTCGAACACTGAAGCTTTCTTT.

This clone was observed a single time. The chain has TRBV16 and TRBJ1-2; tentative D call: TRBD1 (5 bases). The germline gives CDR1 KGHSY, CDR2 FQNENV. This CDR3 has 16 residues. V was shortened by 4 bases and J by 3 bases, with 18 bases between the two germline ends. This CDR3 reads CASSLQWPGLHYGYTF. CDR3 nucleotides: TGTGCCAGCAGCCTCCAATGGCCAGGGCTCCACTATGGCTACACCTTC.

This chain connects TRBV7-3 to TRBJ2-5; possibly TRBD2 for D (6 bases). CDR3 length equals 13 residues. V dropped 2 bases and J dropped 4 bases, with 8 bases sitting between them. The germline V gene has CDR1 SGHTA and CDR2 FQGTGA. This CDR3 reads CASSLVGGETQYF. CDR3 nucleotide sequence: TGTGCCAGCAGCTTAGTGGGGGGAGAGACCCAGTACTTC.

The genes are TRBV6-9 and TRBJ2-3, with TRBD2 as a possible D gene (7 bases). In germline, CDR1 is MNHGY, CDR2 SVAAGI. This CDR3 contains 12 residues. CDR3: CDKGGNTDTQYF. CDR3 nucleotides: TGTGACAAGGGGGGGAACACAGATACGCAGTATTTT.

This sequence joins TRBV29-1 and TRBJ2-1, with 9 bases matching TRBD1. This CDR3 is 14 amino acids long. Germline V gives CDR1 SQVTM, CDR2 ANQGSEA. J gave up 4 bases and V 6 bases, and 7 bases lay outside the gene matches. The CDR3 region is CSVLGQGSYNEQFF. The CDR3 region has the DNA TGCAGCGTGTTAGGACAGGGGAGTTACAATGAGCAGTTCTTC.

The rearrangement uses TRBV6-5 and TRBJ2-1; 10 bases match TRBD2. J gave up 8 bases and V 7 bases, and 5 bases lay outside the gene matches. The germline V gene has CDR1 MNHEY and CDR2 SVGAGI. This CDR3 is 13 amino acids long. CDR3 protein: CASKSGRADEQFF. The CDR3 DNA is TGTGCCAGCAAGAGCGGGAGGGCCGATGAGCAGTTCTTC.

The rearrangement joins TRBV4-1 to TRBJ2-1; 7 bases fit TRBD2. This CDR3 is built from 13 residues. Germline CDR1 reads MGHRA; CDR2 reads YSYEKL. V was pared by 4 bases and J by 10 bases, with 7 bases of the junction left unmatched. The CDR3 region has the DNA TGCGCCAGCAGCCGAGGGGCGGGGGACGAGCAGTTCTTC. Protein product: CASSRGAGDEQFF.

This clone was seen once. The rearrangement uses TRBV29-1 and TRBJ2-2; 9 nucleotides agree with TRBD1. The germline V gene has CDR1 SQVTM and CDR2 ANQGSEA. Trimming removed 3 bases from V and 3 bases from J; junction bases left unmatched: 5. This CDR3 is 15 amino acids long. CDR3 residues: CSVDGQGTYTGELFF. The DNA for the CDR3 is TGCAGCGTTGATGGACAGGGGACCTACACCGGGGAGCTGTTTTTT.

The gene calls are TRBV28 and TRBJ2-5; tentative D call: TRBD1 (6 bases). Trimming removed 5 bases from V and 5 bases from J, with 12 bases in between. The CDR3 runs to 13 residues. The germline gives CDR1 MDHEN, CDR2 SYDVKM. The CDR3 DNA follows: TGTGCCAGCAGTCAGTTCAGGGGTGAGACCCAGTACTTC. It codes for CASSQFRGETQYF. Full variable domain (rest looked up from reference TRBV28 and TRBJ2-5): DVKVTQSSRYLVKRTGEKVFLECVQDMDHENMFWYRQDPGLGLRLIYFSYDVKMKEKGDIPEGYSVSREKKERFSLILESASTNQTSMYLCASSQFRGETQYFGPGTRLLVL.

The chain recombines TRBV19 with TRBJ2-1; 12 bases line up with TRBD1. CDR3 length equals 15 residues. Germline V gene data show CDR1 as LNHDA and CDR2 as SQIVND (reference sequence). With 8 bases clipped from V and 7 bases from J, the junction kept 9 bases outside the gene matches. Here the CDR3 reads CASRNRDRGRNEQFF. CDR3 bases: TGTGCCAGTCGCAACCGGGACAGGGGGCGAAATGAGCAGTTCTTC.

The chain employs TRBV7-8 and TRBJ2-5; D possibly corresponds to TRBD2 (5 bases). Trimming removed 1 base at V and 6 bases at J, with 12 bases between. The CDR3 consists of 14 residues. From germline, CDR1 is SGHVS and CDR2 FQNEAQ. CDR3 sequence (DNA): TGTGCCAGCAGCTTAGAAACGGGATCGCAGACCCAGTACTTC. Translating it yields CASSLETGSQTQYF.

The gene calls are TRBV27 and TRBJ2-7; D may be TRBD1 (5 bases). Germline V gene lookup returns CDR1 MNHEY and CDR2 SMNVEV (reference sequence). The CDR3 consists of 14 residues. V shed 4 bases and J shed 2 bases, with 12 bases lying between them. The CDR3 DNA reads TGTGCCAGCAGTTCGGCGGCCAGGGCCTACGAGCAGTACTTC. Its translation: CASSSAARAYEQYF.

The genes are TRBV6-5 and TRBJ2-7, with a possible D match to TRBD2 (6 bases). Trimming took off 6 bases at V and 1 base at J, with 16 bases between the two ends. The CDR3 loop spans 15 amino acids. Germline V gene sequence: CDR1 MNHEY, CDR2 SVGAGI. The CDR3 DNA reads TGTGCCAGCAGACCCCGGAGGGGCGGATCCTACGAGCAGTACTTC. It translates to CASRPRRGGSYEQYF.

The rearrangement uses TRBV14 and TRBJ2-1, with a weak D call TRBD1 (6 bases). Between the trimmed V and J ends, which lost 0 bases and 3 bases, there was a span of 15 bases. CDR3 size: 17 residues. The V gene's germline CDR1 is SGHDN and CDR2 FVKESK. The CDR3 bases are TGTGCCAGCAGCCAAGATTTCGGACAGCTAATCTACAATGAGCAGTTCTTC. Translated, it gives CASSQDFGQLIYNEQFF.

The V and J genes are TRBV27 and TRBJ2-7, with TRBD1 matching 8 bases. The V and J ends lost 6 bases and 9 bases, in that order; junction bases with no gene match: 10. Germline V gene lookup returns CDR1 MNHEY and CDR2 SMNVEV (reference sequence). The CDR3 spans 13 residues. The CDR3 DNA is TGTGCCAGCAGAAAGACAGGGGCCACCGGGCAGTACTTC. Protein product: CASRKTGATGQYF.